The 26 T cell receptor beta chains below come from one sample, sequenced in a study of monozygotic twins with inflammatory bowel disease. With the 5' RACE reads reprocessed, TCRdb shows one record per CDR3 protein and no DNA. The sample table sets out fewer than 550,000 distinct CDR3 sequences. Sequencing input: blood. These receptors all stem from a human donor with ulcerative colitis or Crohn's disease, or a healthy co-twin of an affected twin (not recorded which).

The chain joins TRBV5-1 to TRBJ1-1; the TCRdb D gene call, TRBD1, has no DNA to confirm it. Germline values: CDR1 SGHRS, CDR2 YFSETQ. The CDR3 has 16 amino acids. The CDR3 here is CASSTGQGIMNTEAFF.

The chain uses TRBV3-1 and TRBJ2-3; TCRdb lists TRBD1, though no DNA is available to test this call. Germline V CDR1 and CDR2: LGHDT, YNNKEL (reference sequence). This CDR3 is 14 amino acids long. CDR3 sequence reads: CASRVQGSPDTQYF.

The chain recombines TRBV29-1 with TRBJ2-1; the D gene TCRdb calls, TRBD2, cannot be checked with no DNA. Looked up from germline, CDR1 is SQVTM and CDR2 is ANQGSEA. The CDR3 sequence is 18 residues long. The CDR3: CSVDYPIGRGFSYNEQFF.

The chain employs TRBV7-2 and TRBJ2-2; the TCRdb call, TRBD2, lacks DNA for checking. The CDR3 runs to 14 residues. Germline-derived CDR1 and CDR2 are SGHTA and FQGNSA. CDR3 protein: CASSWGGGTGELFF.

The chain carries TRBV5-1 and TRBJ1-1. CDR3 length: 14 residues. CDR1 is SGHRS, CDR2 YFSETQ, per germline. CDR3 amino acids: CASSLHGSLTEAFF.

This chain joins TRBV27 and TRBJ1-2; the TRBD1 assignment by TCRdb is unverifiable without DNA. Germline CDR1 is MNHEY and CDR2 is SMNVEV (reference sequence). The CDR3 runs to 13 residues. The CDR3 protein is CASSFSTGGGYTF.

The chain joins TRBV12-3 or TRBV12-4 to TRBJ2-1; as DNA is missing, the TRBD2 call by TCRdb cannot be tested. This CDR3 region has 13 residues. The CDR3 sequence is CASSRTSGDEQFF.

This chain connects TRBV3-1 to TRBJ1-1. CDR1 is LGHDT, CDR2 YNNKEL, per germline (reference sequence). The CDR3 sequence is 16 residues long. The CDR3 loop is CASSPTGLIRNTEAFF. The variable domain in full, with the rest retrieved from reference TRBV3-1 and TRBJ1-1, is DTAVSQTPKYLVTQMGNDKSIKCEQNLGHDTMYWYKQDSKKFLKIMFSYNNKELIINETVPNRFSPKSPDKAHLNLHINSLELGDSAVYFCASSPTGLIRNTEAFFGQGTRLTVV.

V gene TRBV30 combines with J gene TRBJ1-4; with no DNA, the TCRdb D assignment of TRBD1 cannot be verified. Germline CDR1 is GTSNPN and CDR2 is SVGIG (reference sequence). This CDR3 comprises 12 residues. CDR3 amino acids: CAWSKGTGELFF.

This sequence joins TRBV20-1 and TRBJ1-3. CDR3 length equals 13 residues. The germline CDR1 and CDR2 sequences are DFQATT and SNEGSKA (reference sequence). CDR3 region: CSARVQGGNTIYF.

The rearrangement joins TRBV7-9 to TRBJ2-1; TCRdb names TRBD1, which stays unverified in the absence of DNA. Germline values: CDR1 SEHNR, CDR2 FQNEAQ (reference sequence). The CDR3 loop spans 14 amino acids. The chain's CDR3 is CASSSQAGVREQFF.

The chain links TRBV18 to TRBJ2-1; the D call from TCRdb, TRBD1, cannot be confirmed without DNA. The CDR3 extends over 14 amino acids. Per germline, CDR1 KGHSH and CDR2 LQKENI. This CDR3 reads CASSRTGLNNEQFF.

This chain uses TRBV20-1 with TRBJ2-5; TCRdb returns TRBD1, unconfirmable since there is no DNA. Germline CDR1 is DFQATT and CDR2 is SNEGSKA (reference sequence). The CDR3 is made up of 13 amino acids. This CDR3 is CSARGRGSETQYF.

The chain combines TRBV14 with TRBJ2-4; TCRdb indicates TRBD1, and absent DNA this call remains unverified. Germline V gene sequence: CDR1 SGHDN, CDR2 FVKESK. The CDR3 consists of 13 residues. CDR3 region: CASSQDVTGIQYF. The whole variable domain, remainder taken from reference TRBV14 and TRBJ2-4, is EAGVTQFPSHSVIEKGQTVTLRCDPISGHDNLYWYRRVMGKEIKFLLHFVKESKQDESGMPNNRFLAERTGGTYSTLKVQPAELEDSGVYFCASSQDVTGIQYFGAGTRLSVL.

The rearrangement links TRBV7-2 to TRBJ2-3; TCRdb gives TRBD2 as the D gene, but with no DNA this cannot be confirmed. The V gene's germline CDR1 is SGHTA and CDR2 FQGNSA. This CDR3 is built from 14 residues. The CDR3 loop is CASSLGLAVDTQYF.

The V gene is TRBV4-1, the J gene TRBJ1-5; TCRdb reports TRBD1, a call that lacks DNA to check it against. The CDR3 covers 15 residues. Germline V gene data show CDR1 as MGHRA and CDR2 as YSYEKL. The CDR3 loop is CASSREGQGDQPQHF.

The V gene is TRBV29-1, the J gene TRBJ1-4; TCRdb calls TRBD1, which cannot be checked without DNA. CDR3 length equals 18 residues. Looked up from germline, CDR1 is SQVTM and CDR2 is ANQGSEA. This chain's CDR3 is CSVEDEGRGFSTNEKLFF.

This rearrangement joins TRBV18 to TRBJ2-1; TCRdb picks TRBD2, but there is no DNA to check that call. From germline, CDR1 is KGHSH and CDR2 LQKENI. This CDR3 has 14 amino acids. Here the CDR3 reads CASSPGGFSNEQFF.

This chain connects TRBV4-1 to TRBJ2-3. In germline, CDR1 is MGHRA, CDR2 YSYEKL. The length of the CDR3 is 15 residues. The CDR3 loop reads CASSHDSPSTDTQYF.

The V call is TRBV2, the J call TRBJ2-2; lacking DNA, the TRBD2 call made by TCRdb goes unchecked. Germline V gene lookup returns CDR1 SNHLY and CDR2 FYNNEI. There are 17 residues in the CDR3. The chain's CDR3 is CASSEPGGTGNTGELFF.

This rearrangement joins TRBV27 to TRBJ1-1. Germline V gives CDR1 MNHEY, CDR2 SMNVEV (reference sequence). This CDR3 is 12 amino acids long. CDR3 amino acids: CASKSQNTEAFF.

The V gene is TRBV7-2, the J gene TRBJ1-5; with no DNA, the TCRdb D assignment of TRBD1 cannot be verified. The CDR3 consists of 13 residues. Germline values: CDR1 SGHTA, CDR2 FQGNSA. This chain's CDR3 is CASSLGGPQPQHF.

The chain recombines TRBV6-5 with TRBJ2-7; the TRBD2 assignment by TCRdb is unverifiable without DNA. Germline-derived CDR1 and CDR2 are MNHEY and SVGAGI. CDR3 length equals 14 residues. CDR3 loop: CASSYSGGVREQYF.

The gene calls are TRBV7-2 and TRBJ1-2; the D gene TCRdb calls, TRBD1, cannot be checked with no DNA. The CDR3 is 14 amino acids. Germline V gene lookup returns CDR1 SGHTA and CDR2 FQGNSA. CDR3 loop: CASSPQGGSYGYTF.

V usage is TRBV12-3 or TRBV12-4 and J usage is TRBJ2-1. CDR3 length: 11 residues. The CDR3 loop is CASTDYHEQFF.

V and J are TRBV5-1 and TRBJ2-3; the TCRdb call, TRBD1, lacks DNA for checking. Germline lookup yields CDR1 SGHRS and CDR2 YFSETQ. This CDR3 has 18 amino acids. The chain's CDR3 is CASSLRSGGGHWTDTQYF.